This section outlines one TCR beta chain sequence together with its context. The antigen is undetermined. This sample was included in a study of T cell responses to AZD1222 COVID-19 vaccine. Trimming took off 4 bases at V and 6 bases at J, with 13 bases between the two ends. The CDR3 runs to 13 residues. The germline gives CDR1 SGDLS, CDR2 YYNGEE. The data were produced by immunoSEQ multiplex PCR, yet TCRdb's version contains in-frame clones alone and is incomplete. The repertoire consists of under 70,000 clones, with nearly 80% occurring once and the leading ten covering roughly 5.2%. General study findings and limits: White British donors predominated, females outnumbered males, and clonal diversity was possibly underestimated. Baseline seropositivity occurred in only a handful of AZD1222 recipients.

This TCR was recovered from an adult who received the AZD1222 COVID-19 vaccine. The source was peripheral blood, collected 28 days after the second AZD1222 dose. This chain links TRBV9 with TRBJ1-1, with D uncertain. The CDR3 sequence: CASSPPGESEAFF. CDR3 nucleotide sequence: TGTGCCAGCAGCCCCCCCGGGGAGTCTGAAGCTTTCTTT. Together with reference TRBV9 and TRBJ1-1, the CDR3 gives the full variable domain: DSGVTQTPKHLITATGQRVTLRCSPRSGDLSVYWYQQSLDQGLQFLIQYYNGEERAKGNILERFSAQQFPDLHSELNLSSLELGDSALYFCASSPPGESEAFFGQGTRLTVV.